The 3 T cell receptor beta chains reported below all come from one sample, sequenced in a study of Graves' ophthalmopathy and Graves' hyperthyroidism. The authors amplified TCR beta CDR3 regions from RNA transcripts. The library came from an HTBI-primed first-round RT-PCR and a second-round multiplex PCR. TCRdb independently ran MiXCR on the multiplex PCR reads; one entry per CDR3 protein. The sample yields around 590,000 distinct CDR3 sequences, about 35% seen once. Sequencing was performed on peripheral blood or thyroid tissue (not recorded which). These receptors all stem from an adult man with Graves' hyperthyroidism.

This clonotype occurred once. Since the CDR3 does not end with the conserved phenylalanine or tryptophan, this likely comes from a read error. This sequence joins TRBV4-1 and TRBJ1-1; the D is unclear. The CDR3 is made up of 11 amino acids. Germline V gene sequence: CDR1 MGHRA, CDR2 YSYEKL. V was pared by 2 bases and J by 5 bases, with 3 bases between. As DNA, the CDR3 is TGCGCCAGCAGCCAACAAACTGAAGCTTTCTCT. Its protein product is CASSQQTEAFS.

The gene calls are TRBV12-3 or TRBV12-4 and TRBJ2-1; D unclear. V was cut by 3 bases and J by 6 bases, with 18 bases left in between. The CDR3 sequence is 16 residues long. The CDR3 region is CASSFWFRGERNEQFF. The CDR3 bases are TGTGCCAGCAGTTTTTGGTTTCGAGGAGAACGCAATGAGCAGTTCTTC.

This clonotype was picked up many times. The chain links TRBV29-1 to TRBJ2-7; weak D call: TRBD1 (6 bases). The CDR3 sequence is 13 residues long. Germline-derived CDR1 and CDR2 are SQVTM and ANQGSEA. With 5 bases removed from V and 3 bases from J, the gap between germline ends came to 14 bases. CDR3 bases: TGCAGCGTTCGCGGCAGGGGTCTCTACGAGCAGTACTTC. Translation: CSVRGRGLYEQYF.